The clone carrying this TCR beta chain was seen only once. J was trimmed by 5 bases and V by 0 bases; bases with no gene match: 6. CDR1 and CDR2 from the germline V gene are MNHEY and SMNVEV (reference sequence). The CDR3 is 15 amino acids. The data were produced by immunoSEQ multiplex PCR, yet TCRdb's version contains in-frame clones alone and is incomplete. The table shows roughly 79,000 clones, with 96% occurring only once. The data stem from a study of technical replicates of blood from a handful of donors. The chain couples TRBV27 to TRBJ2-7, with 8 bases fitting TRBD1. The sequence was obtained from a human donor in good health. The specimen was T cells isolated from PBMCs. The CDR3 loop is CASSLSWTGNNEQYF. Here the CDR3 DNA reads TGTGCCAGCAGTTTATCGTGGACAGGGAACAACGAGCAGTACTTC.